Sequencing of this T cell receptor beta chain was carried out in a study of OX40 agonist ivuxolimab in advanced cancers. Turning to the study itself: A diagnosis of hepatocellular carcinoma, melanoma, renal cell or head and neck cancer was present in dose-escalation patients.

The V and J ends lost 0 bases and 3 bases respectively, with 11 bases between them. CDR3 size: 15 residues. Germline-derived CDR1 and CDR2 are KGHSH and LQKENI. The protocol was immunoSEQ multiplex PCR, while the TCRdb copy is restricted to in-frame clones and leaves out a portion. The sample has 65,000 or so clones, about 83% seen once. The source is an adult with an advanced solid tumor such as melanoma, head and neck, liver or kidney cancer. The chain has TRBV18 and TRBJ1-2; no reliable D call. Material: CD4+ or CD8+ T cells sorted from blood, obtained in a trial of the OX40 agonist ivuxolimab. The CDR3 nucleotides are TGTGCCAGCTCACCACCAGGCACCAGTGACTATGGCTACACCTTC. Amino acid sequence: CASSPPGTSDYGYTF.